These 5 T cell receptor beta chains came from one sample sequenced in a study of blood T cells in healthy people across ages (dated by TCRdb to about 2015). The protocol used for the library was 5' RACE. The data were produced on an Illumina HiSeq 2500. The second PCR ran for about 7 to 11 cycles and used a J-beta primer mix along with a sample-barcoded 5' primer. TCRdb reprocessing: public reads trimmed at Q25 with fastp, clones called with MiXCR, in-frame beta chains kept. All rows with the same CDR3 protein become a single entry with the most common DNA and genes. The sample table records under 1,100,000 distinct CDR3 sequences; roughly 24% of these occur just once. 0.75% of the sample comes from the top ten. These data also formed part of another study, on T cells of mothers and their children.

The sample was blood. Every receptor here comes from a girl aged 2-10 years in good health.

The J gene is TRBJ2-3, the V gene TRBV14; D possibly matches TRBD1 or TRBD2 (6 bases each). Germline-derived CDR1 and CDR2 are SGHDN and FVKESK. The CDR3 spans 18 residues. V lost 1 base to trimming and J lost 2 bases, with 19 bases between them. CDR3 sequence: CASSQAKRGVLLTDTQYF. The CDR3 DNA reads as TGTGCCAGCAGCCAAGCTAAAAGGGGGGTCCTACTCACAGATACGCAGTATTTT.

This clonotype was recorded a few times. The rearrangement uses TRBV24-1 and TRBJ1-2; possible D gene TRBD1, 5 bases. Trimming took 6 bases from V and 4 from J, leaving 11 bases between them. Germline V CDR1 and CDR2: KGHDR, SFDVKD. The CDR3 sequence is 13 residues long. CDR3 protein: CATSRGSSYGYTF. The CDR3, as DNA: TGTGCCACCAGTAGGGGCAGTTCCTATGGCTACACCTTC.

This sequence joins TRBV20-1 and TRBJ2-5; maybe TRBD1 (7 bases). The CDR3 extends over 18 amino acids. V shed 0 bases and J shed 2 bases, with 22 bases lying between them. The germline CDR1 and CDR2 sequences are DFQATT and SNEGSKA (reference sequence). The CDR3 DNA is TGCAGTGCTAGAGAGATACTAGGAGGGGGCAGCTCACAAGAGACCCAGTACTTC. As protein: CSAREILGGGSSQETQYF.

This CDR3 is CSVGPGGPTDTQYF. CDR3 nucleotide sequence: TGCAGCGTTGGCCCAGGGGGTCCAACAGATACGCAGTATTTT. The J gene is TRBJ2-3, the V gene TRBV29-1; 7 bases fit TRBD1. Per the germline V gene, CDR1 is SQVTM and CDR2 is ANQGSEA. V was pared by 4 bases and J by 3 bases, with 7 bases of the junction left unmatched. The CDR3 totals 14 residues.

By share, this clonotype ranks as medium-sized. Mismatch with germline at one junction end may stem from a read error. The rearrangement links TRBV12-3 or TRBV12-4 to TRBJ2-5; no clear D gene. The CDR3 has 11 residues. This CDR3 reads CASSLGETQYF. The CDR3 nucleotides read TGTGCCAGCAGCTTAGGAGAGACCCAGTACTTC.